There are many counts of the clone carrying this T cell receptor beta chain. What it binds is not known. Germline CDR1 is MGHRA and CDR2 is YSYEKL. Trimming took off 4 bases at V and 8 bases at J, with 12 bases between the two ends. CDR3 length: 14 residues. Alongside a J-beta primer mix, a sample-barcoded 5' primer served in a second PCR lasting roughly 7 to 12 cycles. Tagging of each cDNA molecule was performed by a template-switch adaptor with 12 random nucleotides. Each single sample gave us at least 2.5 million CDR3-containing paired-end reads. Each CDR3 protein gets one entry after TCRdb re-called the 5' RACE reads with MiXCR. The sample contains roughly 1,700,000 distinct CDR3 sequences, roughly 27% of which appear only once. The record originates from a study of blood T cells in healthy people across ages. Study-level background: Per two T cells, template switching captured roughly one barcoded beta molecule. Study-wide results and caveats: The study found more naive CD4+ cells and higher diversity in long-lived than aged donors.

The rearrangement links TRBV4-1 to TRBJ1-6; no clear D. The sequencing input was blood. This receptor was obtained from a woman in her thirties in good health. The CDR3, as DNA: TGCGCCAGCAGCCCGTGGGGTTCGGATTCACCCCTCCACTTT. It specifies CASSPWGSDSPLHF.